Here is one T cell receptor (beta chain) with its context. Its cognate antigen is unknown. Some 39,000 genome equivalents of blood DNA were amplified for TRB. These data come from a study of T cell clusters in autoimmune cytopenias. Broader study findings: No experiment has yet validated the function of the T cell clusters defined in silico. Primary autoimmune cytopenia patients appeared to lack physiological T cell clusters present in healthy donors.

One tube held mixed TRB-A and TRB-B primer pools for touch-down PCR. TCRdb re-called the multiplex PCR reads; one entry per CDR3 protein, DNA not given. The table lists under 9,000 distinct CDR3 sequences. The clonotype was recovered from a human donor with an autoimmune cytopenia or autoimmune hepatitis (not recorded which). The sequenced sample was peripheral blood.

CDR3 sequence reads: CSVLEYDNEQFF. V and J are TRBV20-1 and TRBJ2-1. CDR3 length: 12 residues. Looked up from germline, CDR1 is DFQATT and CDR2 is SNEGSKA (reference sequence).